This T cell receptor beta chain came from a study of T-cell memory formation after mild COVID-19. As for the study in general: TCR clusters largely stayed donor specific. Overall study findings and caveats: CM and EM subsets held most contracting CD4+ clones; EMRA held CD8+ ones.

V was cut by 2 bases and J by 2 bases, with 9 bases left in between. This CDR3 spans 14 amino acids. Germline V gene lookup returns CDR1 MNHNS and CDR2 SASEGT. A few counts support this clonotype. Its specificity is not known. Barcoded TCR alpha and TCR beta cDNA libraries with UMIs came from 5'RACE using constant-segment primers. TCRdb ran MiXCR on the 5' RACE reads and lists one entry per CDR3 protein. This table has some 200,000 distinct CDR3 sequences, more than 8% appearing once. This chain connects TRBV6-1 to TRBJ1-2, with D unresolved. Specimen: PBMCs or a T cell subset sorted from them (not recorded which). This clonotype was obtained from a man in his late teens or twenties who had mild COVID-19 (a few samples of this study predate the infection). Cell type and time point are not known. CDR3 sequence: CASSESRENYGYTF. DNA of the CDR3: TGTGCCAGCAGTGAAAGTAGGGAGAACTATGGCTACACCTTC.